Included here is one T cell receptor (beta chain) sequence, with context. In the original analysis: Reference gene primer amplification gave nucleated cell count estimates. Libraries were prepared by immunoSEQ multiplex PCR; TCRdb keeps only in-frame clonotypes and omits some of them. V, J and clone size reflect that table, while D and trimming were determined from the DNA. The sample includes 250,000 to 350,000 clones, about 86% of them seen just once. These data come from a study of blood T cell repertoires in COVID-19. About the study: Researchers got acute and convalescent COVID-19 samples from the United States, Italy and Spain.

After removal of 5 bases from V and 5 bases from J, the junction contained 5 bases not matched to a gene. Germline assignment: CDR1 LNHDA and CDR2 SQIVND (reference sequence). CDR3 length: 14 amino acids. During active infection, Seattle patients enrolled and were then monitored through disease. The source material was peripheral blood. V usage is TRBV19 and J usage is TRBJ2-5; 10 bases match TRBD2. This clonotype was sampled from a person aged 70 to 85 with COVID-19, enrolled during active disease. The CDR3 here is CASSQGLATETQYF. The CDR3 DNA follows: TGTGCCAGTAGTCAGGGACTAGCGACCGAGACCCAGTACTTC.